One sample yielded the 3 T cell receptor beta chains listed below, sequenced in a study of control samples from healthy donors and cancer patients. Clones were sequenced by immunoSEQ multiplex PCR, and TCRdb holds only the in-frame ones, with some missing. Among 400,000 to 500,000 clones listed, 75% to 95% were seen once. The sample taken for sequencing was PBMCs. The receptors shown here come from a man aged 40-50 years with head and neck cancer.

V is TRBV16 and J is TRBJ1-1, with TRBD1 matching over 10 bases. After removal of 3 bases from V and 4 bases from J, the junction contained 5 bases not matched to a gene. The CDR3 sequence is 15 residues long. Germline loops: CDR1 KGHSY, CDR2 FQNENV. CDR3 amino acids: CASSQLRDRGTEAFF. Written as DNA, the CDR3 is TGTGCCAGCAGCCAGCTCCGGGACAGGGGCACTGAAGCTTTCTTT.

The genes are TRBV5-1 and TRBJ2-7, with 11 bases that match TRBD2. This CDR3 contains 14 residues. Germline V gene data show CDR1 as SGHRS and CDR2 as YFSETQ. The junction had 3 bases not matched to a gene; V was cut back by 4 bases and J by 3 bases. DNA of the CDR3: TGCGCCAGCAGCCACGGGACTAGCGGCTACGAGCAGTACTTC. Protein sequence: CASSHGTSGYEQYF.

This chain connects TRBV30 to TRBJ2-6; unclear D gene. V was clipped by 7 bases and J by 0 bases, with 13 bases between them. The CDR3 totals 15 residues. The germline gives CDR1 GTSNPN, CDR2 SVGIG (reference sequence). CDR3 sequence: CAFPAGSSGANVLTF. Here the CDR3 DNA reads TGTGCCTTTCCGGCAGGCAGCTCTGGGGCCAACGTCCTGACTTTC.